The sequence of this TCR beta chain was determined in a study of T-cell memory formation after mild COVID-19. In the study overall: Clusters were largely donor specific.

Ten or more counts support this clonotype. Its antigen is undetermined. Study-level points and caveats: Contracting CD4+ clones sat mainly in CM and EM; CD8+ in EMRA.

TCRdb fed the 5' RACE reads into MiXCR, producing one record per CDR3 protein. The data contain 150,000 to 200,000 distinct CDR3 sequences, roughly 10% of them singletons. The CDR3 is made up of 17 amino acids. Trimming removed 6 bases at V and 0 bases at J, with 20 bases between. CDR1 and CDR2 from the germline V gene are SEHNR and FQNEAQ (reference sequence). The chain joins TRBV7-9 to TRBJ1-1, with D maybe TRBD1 (5 bases). This TCR derives from a man aged 18 to 29 who had mild COVID-19 (a few samples of this study predate the infection). Cell type and time point are not known. The material sequenced was PBMCs or a T cell subset sorted from them (not recorded which). The CDR3 is CASSYGPGRRMNTEAFF. CDR3 coding DNA: TGTGCCAGCAGTTATGGGCCGGGACGGCGCATGAACACTGAAGCTTTCTTT.